This T cell receptor beta chain emerged from a study of Ad26.COV2.S vaccination and SARS-CoV-2 variants. The study's findings and limits: Substantial breadth was reported for post-vaccination spike-specific CD8+ and CD4+ T cells.

The CDR3 length is 15 residues. Trimming pared 2 bases from V and 0 bases from J, leaving 11 bases between. Germline CDR1 is SGHTA and CDR2 is FQGNSA. Profiling relied on immunoSEQ multiplex PCR, and the TCRdb table lists in-frame clones only, not all of them. The sample has around 400,000 clones, 83% seen once. Documented treatment: 19 received Ad26.COV2.S at low or high dose, single or two shots; several received placebo; per-sample allocation not given. Samples analyzed were those drawn on day 63 after the first vaccine or placebo injection. An adult aged 18-55 years in Boston served as the donor. Vaccination employed an Ad26 vector expressing the Wuhan-strain SARS-CoV-2 spike. With regard to this clone: The antigen is unknown.

The sequence was obtained from a person between 18 and 59 years old who received the Ad26.COV2.S COVID-19 vaccine or a placebo. This specimen consisted of peripheral blood, obtained in a trial of Ad26.COV2.S vaccine versus placebo. The V and J genes are TRBV7-2 and TRBJ2-7, with a tentative D call TRBD1 (6 bases). The CDR3 DNA is TGTGCCAGCAGCTTAATTGGGGGCCCCTCCTACGAGCAGTACTTC. Amino acid sequence: CASSLIGGPSYEQYF.